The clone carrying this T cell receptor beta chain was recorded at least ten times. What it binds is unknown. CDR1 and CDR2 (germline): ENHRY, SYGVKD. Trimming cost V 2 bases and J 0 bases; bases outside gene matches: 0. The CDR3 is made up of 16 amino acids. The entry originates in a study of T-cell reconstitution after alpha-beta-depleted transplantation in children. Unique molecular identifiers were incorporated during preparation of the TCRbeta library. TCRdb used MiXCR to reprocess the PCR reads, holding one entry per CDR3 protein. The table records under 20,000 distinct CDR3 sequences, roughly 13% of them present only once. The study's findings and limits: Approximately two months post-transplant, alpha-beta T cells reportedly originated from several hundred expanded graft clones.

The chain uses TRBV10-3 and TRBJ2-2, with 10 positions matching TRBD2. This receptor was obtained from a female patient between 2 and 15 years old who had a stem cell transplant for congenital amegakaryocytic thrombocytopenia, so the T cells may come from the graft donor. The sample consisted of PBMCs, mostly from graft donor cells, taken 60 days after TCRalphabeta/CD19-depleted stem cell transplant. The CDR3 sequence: CAISETSGANTGELFF. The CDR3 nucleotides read TGTGCCATCAGTGAGACTAGCGGGGCGAACACCGGGGAGCTGTTTTTT.